This paragraph reports one T cell receptor (beta chain). The target of this receptor is not known. No base quality values were provided; no much bigger clone lies one nucleotide off. CDR1 and CDR2, per the germline V gene (reference sequence), are LGHDT and YNNKEL. The CDR3 starts with the cysteine, ends with the phenylalanine, and has 14 residues. Only the CDR3 region is kept as DNA, spanning 42 bases read in frame from base 1. V is cut back by 4 bases and J by 6 bases, with 6 bases in the junction unmatched. This specimen comes from a study of CD8 T cells in ankylosing spondylitis (dated by TCRdb to about 2017). Context from the whole study: To find TCR variants linked to disease, the study profiled T cell receptor beta repertoires in ankylosing spondylitis patients and healthy donors. In total, the full study cohort was made up of 108 healthy donors and 20 to 25 ankylosing spondylitis patients. Samples of peripheral blood were taken, and for ankylosing spondylitis patients, synovial fluid was collected as well.

The instrument given in TCRdb is Illumina HiSeq 2500. Quantitative 5'-RACE with molecular barcodes was used to prepare TCR beta libraries. The paper's data handling went like this. A new computational method, built on a probabilistic model of VDJ rearrangement, was used to identify disease-linked TCR variants. Using fastp trimming at Q25 and MiXCR clonotype assembly, TCRdb reanalyzed the public sequencing data and kept in-frame beta chains. Merged by CDR3 protein, the rows form single entries marked with the most common genes and DNA. TCRdb assigned the V and J calls; the authors' analysis was not used. Counted in this sample were 700,000 or so distinct CDR3 sequences; around 17% of them appeared once. Of the sample, under 20% is held by the ten largest clones. Here is what the overall study found, with its caveats: In peripheral blood, the disease-linked clones were found at relatively low frequencies and had a CD8+ phenotype. Some motif variants had previously been reported in the synovial fluid and blood of reactive arthritis patients, which suggests shared mechanisms of disease initiation. Blood from ankylosing spondylitis patients appeared to be characterized by a TCR beta motif made up of several highly homologous amino acid variants. The disease-linked clones were reported to be significantly enriched in matched synovial fluid samples from ankylosing spondylitis patients.

This TCR was sampled from a male donor with ankylosing spondylitis. The chain is assembled from TRBV3-1 and TRBJ2-3, and 8 junction bases match TRBD2. What was sequenced was blood, either unsorted or a sorted T cell fraction (not recorded which). The DNA sequence is given as TGTGCCAGCAGCCTATTCGGGGGGGAGGATACGCAGTATTTT. Its translation reads: CASSLFGGEDTQYF.